The rows below give T cell receptor beta chains drawn from one sample of a study of T cell changes during pregnancy in multiple sclerosis. Only in-frame clones appear in the TCRdb table, and some are missing; sequencing was by immunoSEQ multiplex PCR. Of about 87,000 clones listed, about 93% are singletons. The specimen comprised peripheral blood, sampled in the third trimester of pregnancy. These receptors were obtained from a female donor in good health, enrolled as a control in a pregnancy study. Both conserved end residues are part of each CDR3. Fields, in order: J gene, clone size, D gene, V gene, CDR3 protein, CDR3 DNA. D genes are given only for firm matches. Part of the rows lack a size; the others show once, few, many or a class for expanded clones.

j_gene: TRBJ2-3
abundance: .
d_gene: TRBD2
v_gene: TRBV13
CDR3aa: CASSRMIKGLAGRSTDTQYF
CDR3nt: TGTGCCAGCAGCCGTATGATAAAGGGACTAGCGGGACGGAGCACAGATACGCAGTATTTT

j_gene: TRBJ1-1
abundance: .
d_gene: TRBD1
v_gene: TRBV6-4
CDR3aa: CASRGTGGAFF
CDR3nt: TGTGCCAGCAGGGGGACAGGGGGGGCTTTCTTT

j_gene: TRBJ2-7
abundance: .
d_gene: TRBD2
v_gene: TRBV27
CDR3aa: CASSPGLVYEQYF
CDR3nt: TGTGCCAGCAGTCCGGGACTAGTCTACGAGCAGTACTTC

j_gene: TRBJ2-5
abundance: .
d_gene: .
v_gene: TRBV9
CDR3aa: CASSAPGEVETQYF
CDR3nt: TGTGCCAGCAGCGCACCCGGGGAAGTAGAGACCCAGTACTTC

j_gene: TRBJ1-1
abundance: .
d_gene: .
v_gene: TRBV14
CDR3aa: CASSRRGTVSEPEAFF
CDR3nt: TGTGCCAGCAGCCGCCGGGGGACCGTTTCCGAGCCTGAAGCTTTCTTT

j_gene: TRBJ2-3
abundance: .
d_gene: TRBD2
v_gene: TRBV7-2
CDR3aa: CASSLGRGAGTDTQYF
CDR3nt: TGTGCCAGCAGCTTAGGGCGGGGGGCAGGCACAGATACGCAGTATTTT

j_gene: TRBJ2-3
abundance: .
d_gene: .
v_gene: TRBV6-4
CDR3aa: CASSDSMLSGPQYF
CDR3nt: TGTGCCAGCAGTGACTCAATGTTGTCGGGTCCGCAGTATTTT

j_gene: TRBJ2-7
abundance: .
d_gene: TRBD1
v_gene: TRBV18
CDR3aa: CASSPPGTGALYEQYF
CDR3nt: TGTGCCAGCTCACCACCCGGGACAGGGGCCCTTTACGAGCAGTACTTC

j_gene: TRBJ2-1
abundance: .
d_gene: TRBD2
v_gene: TRBV27
CDR3aa: CASRKLAGGSEQFF
CDR3nt: TGTGCCAGCAGAAAACTAGCGGGAGGAAGTGAGCAGTTCTTC

j_gene: TRBJ1-2
abundance: .
d_gene: .
v_gene: TRBV30
CDR3aa: CAWSDEGDYGYTF
CDR3nt: TGTGCCTGGAGTGATGAGGGGGACTATGGCTACACCTTC

j_gene: TRBJ2-4
abundance: .
d_gene: TRBD1
v_gene: TRBV30
CDR3aa: CAWSARDSQNIQYF
CDR3nt: TGTGCCTGGAGTGCACGGGACAGCCAAAACATTCAGTACTTC

j_gene: TRBJ2-7
abundance: .
d_gene: TRBD1
v_gene: TRBV27
CDR3aa: CASSLGTAYEQYF
CDR3nt: TGTGCCAGCAGTCTAGGGACAGCCTACGAGCAGTACTTC

j_gene: TRBJ2-7
abundance: .
d_gene: .
v_gene: TRBV27
CDR3aa: CASRKQDLQNEQYF
CDR3nt: TGTGCCAGCAGGAAACAGGACCTGCAAAACGAGCAGTACTTC

j_gene: TRBJ1-1
abundance: .
d_gene: TRBD1
v_gene: TRBV6-1
CDR3aa: CASSVGQGDTEAFF
CDR3nt: TGTGCCAGCAGTGTCGGACAGGGGGACACTGAAGCTTTCTTT

j_gene: TRBJ2-7
abundance: .
d_gene: .
v_gene: TRBV13
CDR3aa: CASSPVGAGEQYF
CDR3nt: TGTGCCAGCAGCCCCGTGGGAGCAGGCGAGCAGTACTTC

j_gene: TRBJ2-7
abundance: .
d_gene: TRBD2
v_gene: TRBV27
CDR3aa: CATRSGTSGTRQYF
CDR3nt: TGTGCCACCAGGTCCGGGACTAGCGGGACTAGGCAGTACTTC

j_gene: TRBJ2-6
abundance: once
d_gene: .
v_gene: TRBV30
CDR3aa: CAWSGLGANVLTF
CDR3nt: TGTGCCTGGAGTGGGCTCGGGGCCAACGTCCTGACTTTC

j_gene: TRBJ2-1
abundance: .
d_gene: TRBD2
v_gene: TRBV7-2
CDR3aa: CASSSRLAGQAEQFF
CDR3nt: TGTGCCAGCAGCTCCCGACTAGCGGGACAGGCTGAGCAGTTCTTC

j_gene: TRBJ1-1
abundance: .
d_gene: .
v_gene: TRBV4-1
CDR3aa: CASSQVSAGEAFF
CDR3nt: TGCGCCAGCAGCCAAGTCTCGGCAGGAGAAGCTTTCTTT

j_gene: TRBJ2-1
abundance: .
d_gene: TRBD1
v_gene: TRBV18
CDR3aa: CASSSGQGQGYNEQFF
CDR3nt: TGTGCCAGCTCATCAGGCCAGGGACAGGGATACAATGAGCAGTTCTTC

j_gene: TRBJ1-3
abundance: .
d_gene: TRBD1
v_gene: TRBV5-1
CDR3aa: CASSLQGSSGNTIYF
CDR3nt: TGCGCCAGCAGCTTACAGGGGAGCTCTGGAAACACCATATATTTT

j_gene: TRBJ2-5
abundance: .
d_gene: TRBD1
v_gene: TRBV29-1
CDR3aa: CSMIRGQGGETQYF
CDR3nt: TGCAGCATGATTCGGGGACAGGGGGGAGAGACCCAGTACTTC

j_gene: TRBJ2-7
abundance: .
d_gene: .
v_gene: TRBV10-1
CDR3aa: CATQKGANEQYF
CDR3nt: TGCGCCACCCAGAAAGGGGCCAACGAGCAGTACTTC

j_gene: TRBJ1-2
abundance: .
d_gene: .
v_gene: TRBV5-6
CDR3aa: CASSQGLSYGYTF
CDR3nt: TGTGCCAGCAGCCAGGGTCTTAGCTATGGCTACACCTTC

j_gene: TRBJ2-7
abundance: .
d_gene: TRBD1
v_gene: TRBV5-1
CDR3aa: CASSSLGTGLIEQYF
CDR3nt: TGCGCCAGCAGCTCCTTGGGGACAGGGCTAATCGAGCAGTACTTC

j_gene: TRBJ2-1
abundance: .
d_gene: TRBD1
v_gene: TRBV5-1
CDR3aa: CASSFTGQGGDSEQFF
CDR3nt: TGCGCCAGCAGCTTTACTGGACAGGGGGGCGACAGTGAGCAGTTCTTC

j_gene: TRBJ2-7
abundance: .
d_gene: .
v_gene: TRBV5-6
CDR3aa: CASSPGQFYEQYF
CDR3nt: TGTGCCAGCAGCCCCGGACAGTTCTACGAGCAGTACTTC

j_gene: TRBJ2-5
abundance: .
d_gene: TRBD2
v_gene: TRBV5-1
CDR3aa: CASSLGLAGEGVETQYF
CDR3nt: TGCGCCAGCAGCCTGGGACTAGCGGGAGAGGGAGTGGAGACCCAGTACTTC

j_gene: TRBJ2-7
abundance: .
d_gene: TRBD2
v_gene: TRBV27
CDR3aa: CASSPIGTSGSYEQYF
CDR3nt: TGTGCCAGCAGTCCTATAGGGACTAGCGGGAGCTACGAGCAGTACTTC

j_gene: TRBJ2-1
abundance: .
d_gene: .
v_gene: TRBV28
CDR3aa: CASTGVEGREQFF
CDR3nt: TGTGCCAGCACGGGGGTGGAGGGACGTGAGCAGTTCTTC

j_gene: TRBJ2-7
abundance: .
d_gene: .
v_gene: TRBV5-1
CDR3aa: CASSWTGDVGEQYF
CDR3nt: TGCGCCAGCAGCTGGACGGGGGATGTGGGGGAGCAGTACTTC

j_gene: TRBJ1-1
abundance: .
d_gene: .
v_gene: TRBV7-8
CDR3aa: CASSLLTAGGTLAMGTEAFF
CDR3nt: TGTGCCAGCAGCCTACTTACCGCCGGGGGGACCCTCGCGATGGGCACTGAAGCTTTCTTT

j_gene: TRBJ2-7
abundance: .
d_gene: TRBD2
v_gene: TRBV28
CDR3aa: CASRAAGGLRYEQYF
CDR3nt: TGTGCCAGCAGGGCAGCGGGGGGGCTCAGGTACGAGCAGTACTTC

j_gene: TRBJ2-1
abundance: once
d_gene: TRBD2
v_gene: TRBV5-1
CDR3aa: CASSGLAGVEDEQFF
CDR3nt: TGCGCCAGCAGCGGACTAGCGGGAGTCGAGGATGAGCAGTTCTTC

j_gene: TRBJ1-5
abundance: .
d_gene: TRBD1
v_gene: TRBV19
CDR3aa: CASNNGGQGGNQPQHF
CDR3nt: TGTGCCAGTAACAATGGGGGACAGGGCGGCAATCAGCCCCAGCATTTT

j_gene: TRBJ1-6
abundance: .
d_gene: .
v_gene: TRBV27
CDR3aa: CASSFGFQGSSPLHF
CDR3nt: TGTGCCAGCAGTTTTGGATTTCAGGGTAGTTCACCCCTCCACTTT

j_gene: TRBJ2-1
abundance: .
d_gene: TRBD2
v_gene: TRBV2
CDR3aa: CARGIAGGRNEQFF
CDR3nt: TGTGCCAGGGGGATAGCGGGGGGTCGCAATGAGCAGTTCTTC

j_gene: TRBJ2-1
abundance: .
d_gene: TRBD2
v_gene: TRBV13
CDR3aa: CASSMTLAGGLNEQFF
CDR3nt: TGTGCCAGCAGCATGACCCTAGCGGGAGGTTTAAATGAGCAGTTCTTC

j_gene: TRBJ2-7
abundance: once
d_gene: TRBD2
v_gene: TRBV18
CDR3aa: CASSRGLEGEQYF
CDR3nt: TGTGCCAGCTCACGGGGACTAGAGGGCGAGCAGTACTTC

j_gene: TRBJ2-7
abundance: .
d_gene: TRBD1
v_gene: TRBV28
CDR3aa: CASSLEGGVGSYEQYF
CDR3nt: TGTGCCAGCAGTTTAGAAGGGGGCGTGGGCTCCTACGAGCAGTACTTC